The 27 T cell receptor beta chains listed next were all sequenced from one sample in a study of shared clonotypes between healthy human individuals. Naive CD8 cells lacked CD45RO, underwent positive selection for CCR7 and left out terminally differentiated effector memory CD45RA+ cells. Clones were sequenced by immunoSEQ multiplex PCR, and TCRdb holds only the in-frame ones, with some missing. In the table there are some 800,000 clones, 92% of which are singletons. The sample consisted of naive CD8+ T cells sorted from blood. Receptors were obtained from a man aged 25 to 45 in good health.

This clone occurred a few times. The chain combines TRBV27 with TRBJ1-5; D not certain. CDR1 is MNHEY and CDR2 is SMNVEV in the germline V gene (reference sequence). The CDR3 covers 13 residues. V lost 4 bases and J 3 bases, leaving 7 bases between the germline ends. CDR3 region: CASSSRYNQPQHF. CDR3 nucleotide sequence: TGTGCCAGCAGTTCCCGATACAATCAGCCCCAGCATTTT.

The chain has TRBV6-5 and TRBJ2-7; D may be TRBD2 (5 bases). CDR3 length equals 15 residues. Germline V gene lookup returns CDR1 MNHEY and CDR2 SVGAGI. Trimming took off 2 bases at V and 1 base at J, with 12 bases between the two ends. DNA for the CDR3: TGTGCCAGCAGTTACGGGCCGGGGTGGTCCTACGAGCAGTACTTC. Amino acid sequence: CASSYGPGWSYEQYF.

The chain uses TRBV6-1 and TRBJ2-1, with D possibly TRBD2 on 6 matching bases. The CDR3 spans 12 residues. V shed 7 bases and J shed 6 bases, with 10 bases lying between them. Germline CDR1 is MNHNS and CDR2 is SASEGT. DNA for the CDR3: TGTGCCAGCAAACTGGGGGGCAATGAGCAGTTCTTC. Translating gives CASKLGGNEQFF.

CDR3 in DNA: TGTGCCAGCAGCTTTGCACATCGAAACAGGGATTGGTACAATGAGCAGTTCTTC. Protein product: CASSFAHRNRDWYNEQFF. The rearrangement joins TRBV7-9 to TRBJ2-1, with a possible D match to TRBD1 (6 bases). Trimming removed 3 bases at V and 4 bases at J, with 22 bases between. The CDR3 has 18 residues. In germline, CDR1 is SEHNR, CDR2 FQNEAQ (reference sequence). The full variable domain, with the rest looked up from reference TRBV7-9 and TRBJ2-1, is DTGVSQNPRHKITKRGQNVTFRCDPISEHNRLYWYRQTLGQGPEFLTYFQNEAQLEKSRLLSDRFSAERPKGSFSTLEIQRTEQGDSAMYLCASSFAHRNRDWYNEQFFGPGTRLTVL.

The J gene is TRBJ2-7, the V gene TRBV6-6; perhaps TRBD1 as D (6 bases). V shed 0 bases and J shed 1 base, with 10 bases lying between them. Germline V gene data show CDR1 as MNHNY and CDR2 as SVGAGI (reference sequence). The CDR3 covers 15 residues. The CDR3 loop reads CASSYSIDRSYEQYF. For the CDR3, the DNA is TGTGCCAGCAGTTACTCGATCGACAGGTCCTACGAGCAGTACTTC.

This sequence joins TRBV5-4 and TRBJ2-7; 9 bases map to TRBD2. The V gene end was trimmed by 2 bases and the J gene end by 2 bases; junction bases not matched to a gene: 2. The germline V gene encodes CDR1 SGHNT and CDR2 YYREEE (reference sequence). This CDR3 has 14 residues. The CDR3 here is CASSFGGGAYEQYF. The DNA for the CDR3 is TGTGCCAGCAGCTTTGGCGGGGGGGCCTACGAGCAGTACTTC.

This chain links TRBV6-1 with TRBJ1-4; 9 nucleotides match TRBD1. The germline V gene encodes CDR1 MNHNS and CDR2 SASEGT. The CDR3 extends over 15 amino acids. The trim removed 4 bases at V and 13 bases at J, leaving 13 bases unmatched. CDR3 sequence: CASSVSGQGESTLFF. CDR3 sequence (DNA): TGTGCCAGCAGTGTTTCGGGACAGGGCGAAAGCACACTGTTTTTT.

This chain joins TRBV2 and TRBJ2-7; D call uncertain. V lost 3 bases and J lost 2, with 8 bases in between. CDR3 length equals 13 residues. CDR1 is SNHLY, CDR2 FYNNEI, per germline. The CDR3 DNA follows: TGTGCCAGCAGTGATAACGGCCCCTACGAGCAGTACTTC. Protein sequence: CASSDNGPYEQYF.

The CDR3 sequence: CASRLPTGGGYGYTF. The CDR3 nucleotides read TGTGCCAGTAGACTCCCGACAGGGGGCGGCTATGGCTACACCTTC. This chain links TRBV19 with TRBJ1-2, with TRBD1 matching over 10 bases. Germline loops: CDR1 LNHDA, CDR2 SQIVND (reference sequence). The CDR3 loop spans 15 amino acids. J gave up 4 bases and V 6 bases, and 8 bases lay outside the gene matches.

V and J are TRBV19 and TRBJ2-7; possible D gene TRBD2, 6 bases. V was trimmed by 10 bases and J by 2 bases, leaving 18 bases between them. Germline CDR1 reads LNHDA; CDR2 reads SQIVND (reference sequence). This CDR3 comprises 14 residues. The CDR3 loop reads CATPSGESTYEQYF. The CDR3 nucleotides are TGTGCCACCCCTTCGGGAGAATCGACCTACGAGCAGTACTTC.

In this sample, this clone turned up a few times. The chain carries TRBV6-1 and TRBJ2-6; D gene ambiguous. The ends were cut back, 2 bases at V and 0 bases at J, with 8 bases in the middle. Per germline, CDR1 MNHNS and CDR2 SASEGT. The CDR3 runs to 16 residues. The CDR3 DNA reads TGTGCCAGCAGTGAACTCTACAGCTCTGGGGCCAACGTCCTGACTTTC. It encodes CASSELYSSGANVLTF.

This sequence joins TRBV6-5 and TRBJ2-3, with TRBD1 matching 10 bases. This CDR3 has 15 residues. The junction had 2 bases not matched to a gene; V was cut back by 0 bases and J by 5 bases. CDR1 is MNHEY, CDR2 SVGAGI, per germline. This CDR3 is CASSYSRTGGDTQYF. The CDR3 bases are TGTGCCAGCAGTTACTCGCGGACAGGGGGAGATACGCAGTATTTT.

This clone was picked up a small number of times. The V gene is TRBV29-1, the J gene TRBJ1-1; no clear D. Deletions cut 5 bases from V and 1 base from J, with 8 bases between. Germline V lookup: CDR1 SQVTM, CDR2 ANQGSEA. The CDR3 is 12 residues long. The CDR3 reads CSVNAGNTEAFF. In nucleotides, the CDR3 is TGCAGCGTTAATGCCGGGAACACTGAAGCTTTCTTT.

This chain uses TRBV4-1 with TRBJ2-7; D is possibly TRBD2 (6 bases). This CDR3 has 15 amino acids. In germline, CDR1 is MGHRA, CDR2 YSYEKL. V was cut by 2 bases and J by 3 bases, with 14 bases left in between. This CDR3 is CASSQTGLNDYEQYF. The CDR3 coding sequence is TGCGCCAGCAGCCAAACGGGACTTAACGACTACGAGCAGTACTTC.

Comment on this clone: At one end, the junction sequence differs from germline, possibly due to a read error. The chain carries TRBV7-7 and TRBJ2-1, with D possibly TRBD2 on 6 matching bases. Germline CDR1 and CDR2: SSHAT and FNYEAQ (reference sequence). The CDR3 totals 16 residues. CDR3 sequence: CASSLSVADVYNEQFF. The CDR3 DNA follows: TGTGCTAGCAGCTTATCGGTAGCGGACGTCTACAATGAGCAGTTCTTC. Full variable domain (missing parts from reference TRBV7-7 and TRBJ2-1): GAGVSQSPRYKVTKRGQDVTLRCDPISSHATLYWYQQALGQGPEFLTYFNYEAQPDKSGLPSDRFSAERPEGSISTLTIQRTEQRDSAMYRCASSLSVADVYNEQFFGPGTRLTVL.

The chain links TRBV7-2 to TRBJ1-2, with D possibly matching TRBD1 (5 bases). The CDR3 totals 15 residues. Trimming removed 5 bases from V and 3 bases from J, with 16 bases in between. Germline V gene data show CDR1 as SGHTA and CDR2 as FQGNSA. This chain's CDR3 is CASSKPGHDHYGYTF. CDR3 bases: TGTGCCAGCAGCAAGCCAGGACACGACCACTATGGCTACACCTTC.

The rearrangement uses TRBV7-2 and TRBJ2-1; 10 bases are a match to TRBD2. The V gene end was trimmed by 7 bases and the J gene end by 0 bases; junction bases not matched to a gene: 3. CDR1 SGHTA and CDR2 FQGNSA come from the germline V gene. CDR3 size: 15 residues. CDR3 region: CASTGLADSYNEQFF. CDR3 DNA sequence: TGTGCCAGCACCGGACTAGCGGACTCCTACAATGAGCAGTTCTTC.

This chain uses TRBV6-6 with TRBJ2-1; 9 bases line up with TRBD2. After removal of 4 bases from V and 7 bases from J, the junction contained 8 bases not matched to a gene. Germline CDR1 MNHNY, CDR2 SVGAGI (reference sequence). There are 15 residues in the CDR3. CDR3 bases: TGTGCCAGCAGTTCGCCGCTAGCGGGAAGGAATGAGCAGTTCTTC. Residues: CASSSPLAGRNEQFF.

For this clone: The sample holds other DNA sequences that translate to the same CDR3. This chain uses TRBV2 with TRBJ1-5; maybe TRBD1 (6 bases). CDR1 and CDR2 (germline): SNHLY, FYNNEI. The CDR3 covers 12 residues. V lost 7 bases to trimming and J lost 4 bases, with 8 bases between them. In nucleotides, the CDR3 is TGTGCCAGCAAGAGGGGGAATCAGCCCCAGCATTTT. It specifies CASKRGNQPQHF.

The chain links TRBV15 to TRBJ1-1; no clear D. V was pared by 5 bases and J by 8 bases, with 12 bases between. The germline gives CDR1 LNHNV, CDR2 YYDKDF (reference sequence). The CDR3 runs 12 residues. CDR3 coding DNA: TGTGCCACCAGCCCAGAGGGCCGGGAAGCTTTCTTT. Amino acids: CATSPEGREAFF.

V usage is TRBV29-1 and J usage is TRBJ2-1; 8 positions agree with TRBD1. Per germline, CDR1 SQVTM and CDR2 ANQGSEA. The CDR3 spans 13 residues. V was clipped by 6 bases and J by 2 bases; unmatched bases: 3. CDR3 in DNA: TGCAGCGTGGACAGGGCTCCCTACAATGAGCAGTTCTTC. Amino acids: CSVDRAPYNEQFF.

This clone was found a few times. The genes are TRBV27 and TRBJ2-7; D ambiguous. Germline V lookup: CDR1 MNHEY, CDR2 SMNVEV (reference sequence). The CDR3 is 10 amino acids. Deletions cut 8 bases from V and 7 bases from J, with 9 bases between. CDR3 sequence reads: CASGLQEQYF. The CDR3 bases are TGTGCCAGCGGCCTCCAGGAGCAGTACTTC.

V gene TRBV9 combines with J gene TRBJ2-7, with a possible D match to TRBD1 (5 bases). CDR1 SGDLS and CDR2 YYNGEE come from the germline V gene. Trimming removed 0 bases at V and 2 bases at J, with 9 bases between. The CDR3 covers 14 residues. The CDR3 here is CASSVGDSTYEQYF. CDR3 nucleotides: TGTGCCAGCAGCGTAGGTGACAGCACCTACGAGCAGTACTTC.

The CDR3 protein is CASSVYRGMAQYF. As DNA, the CDR3 is TGTGCCAGCAGCGTCTACAGGGGAATGGCCCAGTACTTC. The chain joins TRBV11-2 to TRBJ2-5, with 7 bases that match TRBD1. CDR3 length: 13 residues. In germline, CDR1 is SGHAT, CDR2 FQNNGV. V dropped 5 bases and J dropped 9; count of bases not matched to a gene: 9.

This chain connects TRBV5-1 to TRBJ2-5; the match to TRBD1 covers 7 bases. Germline CDR1 reads SGHRS; CDR2 reads YFSETQ. With V trimmed by 4 bases and J by 2 bases, 11 bases remained unmatched. The CDR3 consists of 16 residues. The CDR3 loop is CASSATPATGQETQYF. The DNA for the CDR3 is TGCGCCAGCAGCGCCACCCCAGCGACAGGGCAAGAGACCCAGTACTTC. Together with reference TRBV5-1 and TRBJ2-5, the CDR3 gives the full variable domain: KAGVTQTPRYLIKTRGQQVTLSCSPISGHRSVSWYQQTPGQGLQFLFEYFSETQRNKGNFPGRFSGRQFSNSRSEMNVSTLELGDSALYLCASSATPATGQETQYFGPGTRLLVL.

The chain recombines TRBV7-2 with TRBJ2-7; D is undetermined. V was shortened by 5 bases and J by 7 bases, with 9 bases between the two germline ends. Looked up from germline, CDR1 is SGHTA and CDR2 is FQGNSA. CDR3 length: 11 amino acids. This chain's CDR3 is CASSHIREQYF. CDR3 sequence (DNA): TGTGCCAGCAGCCATATCCGGGAGCAGTACTTC.

This clone was seen once. The chain couples TRBV5-6 to TRBJ2-1; 9 nucleotides agree with TRBD2. Trimming removed 4 bases from V and 10 bases from J; junction bases left unmatched: 12. The CDR3 length is 15 residues. CDR1 and CDR2 from the germline V gene are SGHDT and YYEEEE. The CDR3 DNA is TGTGCCAGCAGCCCTAGCGGGACCGGACAGGAGGAGCAGTTCTTC. Its translation is CASSPSGTGQEEQFF.